The 15 T cell receptor beta chains below all came from one sample that was sequenced in a study of T cell changes during pregnancy in multiple sclerosis. Measured with immunoSEQ multiplex PCR; TCRdb has only the in-frame clones, and not every one. The table has 70,000 to 80,000 clones, approximately 86% seen once; the top ten hold 3% to 3.5%. This sample comprised peripheral blood, obtained before pregnancy. The receptors here all came from a female donor with multiple sclerosis, enrolled in a pregnancy study.

The chain recombines TRBV9 with TRBJ1-1, with D tentatively TRBD1 (5 bases). The CDR3 has 14 residues. Trimming removed 0 bases at V and 5 bases at J, with 11 bases between. CDR1 and CDR2 from the germline V gene are SGDLS and YYNGEE. CDR3 region: CASSVDTGATEAFF. CDR3 DNA sequence: TGTGCCAGCAGCGTAGACACAGGCGCTACTGAAGCTTTCTTT.

The chain combines TRBV7-9 with TRBJ2-5, with D possibly TRBD2 on 6 matching bases. The CDR3 totals 14 residues. The V gene lost 10 bases and the J gene lost 0 bases, with 15 bases spanning the gap. Germline CDR1 is SEHNR and CDR2 is FQNEAQ (reference sequence). The CDR3 reads CATTGRTNQETQYF. CDR3 nucleotides: TGTGCCACCACGGGGCGGACTAACCAAGAGACCCAGTACTTC.

This clone was found a few times. The V and J genes are TRBV2 and TRBJ2-7, with 13 bases fitting TRBD2. Germline CDR1 is SNHLY and CDR2 is FYNNEI. J was trimmed by 3 bases and V by 1 base; bases with no gene match: 0. The CDR3 spans 15 residues. Written as DNA, the CDR3 is TGTGCCAGCAGTGAAGGACTAGCGGGGGGCTACGAGCAGTACTTC. Its translation is CASSEGLAGGYEQYF.

V and J are TRBV7-2 and TRBJ2-7, with a weak D call TRBD2 (7 bases). V lost 2 bases and J 1 base, leaving 12 bases between the germline ends. The germline CDR1 and CDR2 sequences are SGHTA and FQGNSA. The CDR3 has 15 residues. In DNA form, the CDR3 reads TGTGCCAGCAGCTTATATAGGGGGGGATCCTACGAGCAGTACTTC. The encoded protein is CASSLYRGGSYEQYF.

The chain employs TRBV5-1 and TRBJ2-7, with TRBD2 identical over 10 bases. This CDR3 comprises 19 residues. In germline, CDR1 is SGHRS, CDR2 YFSETQ. The ends lost 2 bases at V and 0 bases at J; junction bases unmatched: 14. DNA for the CDR3: TGCGCCAGCAGCTTTTTATCCGGGACTAGCGTAATGAGCTCCTACGAGCAGTACTTC. It is translated as CASSFLSGTSVMSSYEQYF.

The rearrangement joins TRBV4-2 to TRBJ1-1, with D possibly TRBD1 on 5 matching bases. This CDR3 region has 16 residues. Germline V CDR1 and CDR2: LGHNA, YNFKEQ. Trimming stripped 4 bases from V and 2 bases from J, with 17 bases between. CDR3 residues: CASSLHRPSDNTEAFF. As DNA, the CDR3 is TGTGCCAGCAGCCTTCACAGGCCCTCGGATAACACTGAAGCTTTCTTT.

The chain uses TRBV11-2 and TRBJ1-2; TRBD1 aligns across 7 bases. CDR3 length: 15 amino acids. J gave up 4 bases and V 5 bases, and 10 bases lay outside the gene matches. Per germline, CDR1 SGHAT and CDR2 FQNNGV. The CDR3 coding sequence is TGTGCCAGCAGCCCCCGACAGGGAGAAGTCTATGGCTACACCTTC. The encoded protein is CASSPRQGEVYGYTF.

CDR3: CASSLRTGGHEQYF. The CDR3 DNA is TGCGCCAGCAGCCTCAGGACAGGGGGCCACGAGCAGTACTTC. The rearrangement joins TRBV5-1 to TRBJ2-7; 11 bases match TRBD1. From germline, CDR1 is SGHRS and CDR2 YFSETQ. The CDR3 is 14 amino acids. The ends lost 4 bases at V and 5 bases at J; junction bases unmatched: 5.

This rearrangement joins TRBV7-2 to TRBJ2-3; weak D call: TRBD2 (6 bases). The CDR3 is 15 amino acids. Per germline, CDR1 SGHTA and CDR2 FQGNSA. With 3 bases removed from V and 2 bases from J, the gap between germline ends came to 12 bases. CDR3 sequence (DNA): TGTGCCAGCAGCTTCAAAGCGGGTTTCACAGATACGCAGTATTTT. This sequence encodes CASSFKAGFTDTQYF.

The chain combines TRBV30 with TRBJ1-5, with D tentatively TRBD1 (6 bases). The germline V and J ends were trimmed by 0 bases and 4 bases, with 13 bases remaining between them. The CDR3 consists of 15 residues. Germline CDR1 is GTSNPN and CDR2 is SVGIG (reference sequence). CDR3 protein: CAWSVTSGQNQPQHF. CDR3 nucleotides: TGTGCCTGGAGTGTAACCTCAGGACAGAATCAGCCCCAGCATTTT. Full variable domain (rest looked up from reference TRBV30 and TRBJ1-5): SQTIHQWPATLVQPVGSPLSLECTVEGTSNPNLYWYRQAAGRGLQLLFYSVGIGQISSEVPQNLSASRPQDRQFILSSKKLLLSDSGFYLCAWSVTSGQNQPQHFGDGTRLSIL.

This chain joins TRBV4-2 and TRBJ2-7, with D possibly matching TRBD1 (5 bases). The V and J ends lost 0 bases and 1 base respectively, with 16 bases between them. This CDR3 is 17 amino acids long. Germline V gene sequence: CDR1 LGHNA, CDR2 YNFKEQ. In DNA, the CDR3 is TGTGCCAGCAGCCAAGAATTAGGGGTCGGCCGATCCTACGAGCAGTACTTC. Translated, it gives CASSQELGVGRSYEQYF.

The chain uses TRBV5-6 and TRBJ2-3; TRBD1 aligns across 8 bases. CDR1 and CDR2 (germline): SGHDT, YYEEEE. Trimming cost V 5 bases and J 3 bases; bases outside gene matches: 8. The CDR3 totals 15 residues. CDR3 amino acids: CASRQTGVRTDTQYF. In DNA form, the CDR3 reads TGTGCCAGCAGACAGACAGGGGTTCGGACAGATACGCAGTATTTT.

This rearrangement joins TRBV11-1 to TRBJ1-1; tentatively, D is TRBD1 (6 bases). The CDR3 loop spans 13 amino acids. Trimming cost V 6 bases and J 5 bases, with 13 bases left between them. The germline V gene has CDR1 SGHAT and CDR2 FQDESV (reference sequence). The CDR3 coding sequence is TGTGCCAGCAGGCAAACAGGGTGGACTGAAGCTTTCTTT. This encodes CASRQTGWTEAFF.

The chain links TRBV7-3 to TRBJ2-3, with a tentative D call TRBD2 (6 bases). The CDR3 runs 14 residues. V was pared by 5 bases and J by 4 bases, with 13 bases between. Germline assignment: CDR1 SGHTA and CDR2 FQGTGA. The CDR3 region is CASSQDTGADTQYF. For the CDR3, the DNA is TGTGCCAGCAGCCAGGACACGGGGGCAGATACGCAGTATTTT.

The rearrangement joins TRBV5-1 to TRBJ1-2, with D perhaps TRBD1 (5 bases). V lost 2 bases, J lost 4 bases, and 21 bases lay in between. CDR1 SGHRS and CDR2 YFSETQ come from the germline V gene. The CDR3 length is 17 residues. The CDR3 DNA is TGCGCCAGCAGCTTAGGGGTACAGGCCTGGGGCCCCTATGGCTACACCTTC. It translates to CASSLGVQAWGPYGYTF.